The 5 T cell receptor beta chains below were found in one sample sequenced in a study of PD-L1 blockade in urothelial cancer. The protocol was immunoSEQ multiplex PCR, while the TCRdb copy is restricted to in-frame clones and leaves out a portion. The data contain more than 75,000 clones, roughly nine tenths of them seen just once; the ten biggest clones take up around a tenth. The sample in question was PBMCs, obtained around atezolizumab (anti-PD-L1) treatment. The receptors were gathered from a man aged 55-75 years with urothelial cancer.

CDR3 sequence (DNA): TGCGCCAGCAGCCAAGAGGGACTAGCGGGGGAATTAGGGGAGCTGTTTTTT. Its protein is CASSQEGLAGELGELFF. The chain employs TRBV4-3 and TRBJ2-2, with 14 nucleotides matching TRBD2. The trim removed 0 bases at V and 8 bases at J, leaving 5 bases unmatched. The germline gives CDR1 LGHNA, CDR2 YSLEER. The CDR3 contains 17 residues.

The chain combines TRBV5-6 with TRBJ1-3, with TRBD1 matching 9 bases. The CDR3 sequence is 15 residues long. Germline V gene data show CDR1 as SGHDT and CDR2 as YYEEEE. The J segment lost 3 bases and the V segment lost 3 bases, leaving 4 bases of the junction unmatched. CDR3 in amino acids: CASSSTGGDGNTIYF. CDR3 in DNA: TGTGCCAGCAGCTCTACAGGGGGCGATGGAAACACCATATATTTT.

The chain employs TRBV28 and TRBJ2-5; 10 nucleotides agree with TRBD2. The CDR3 runs 16 residues. Per the germline V gene, CDR1 is MDHEN and CDR2 is SYDVKM. The V segment lost 1 base and the J segment 5 bases; nucleotides outside the gene matches: 7. The CDR3 here is CASSLFPSGSGETQYF. The CDR3 coding sequence is TGTGCCAGCAGTTTATTTCCTAGCGGGAGTGGGGAGACCCAGTACTTC.

This sequence joins TRBV5-1 and TRBJ2-1, with TRBD1 matching 9 bases. CDR3 size: 16 residues. Germline lookup yields CDR1 SGHRS and CDR2 YFSETQ. V lost 0 bases to trimming and J lost 1 base; unmatched junction nucleotides: 2. CDR3 DNA: TGCGCCAGCAGCTTGGTCGGACAGGGGTCCTACAATGAGCAGTTCTTC. As protein: CASSLVGQGSYNEQFF.

In DNA form, the CDR3 reads TGTGCCATCAGTGAGTCCGGGACTCAATACAATGAGCAGTTCTTC. Translating gives CAISESGTQYNEQFF. The V gene is TRBV10-3, the J gene TRBJ2-1; TRBD2 might be the D (6 bases). V was trimmed by 0 bases and J by 4 bases, leaving 10 bases between them. CDR3 length: 15 amino acids. Per germline, CDR1 ENHRY and CDR2 SYGVKD.